Sequencing of this T cell receptor (beta chain) was carried out in a study of blood T cell repertoires in COVID-19. Study-wide context: Samples representing acute and convalescent COVID-19 were sourced from the United States, Italy and Spain. The cDNA or gDNA used as material had been derived from T cells, B-cell-depleted T cells, or PBMCs.

V lost 6 bases, J lost 6 bases, and 7 bases stayed unmatched. The CDR3 runs to 15 residues. The V gene's germline CDR1 is MDHEN and CDR2 SYDVKM. As originally analysed: Amplification of reference gene primers provided the estimated nucleated cell counts. TCRdb keeps only in-frame clones here, not all; method: immunoSEQ multiplex PCR. The V and J calls and clone size are taken from that table; D and trimming were inferred from the DNA. Here the sample spans fewer than 250,000 clones, around nine tenths being singletons. The sample taken for sequencing was peripheral blood. This clonotype originated in a woman aged 55-69 years who had recovered from COVID-19. The V and J genes are TRBV28 and TRBJ2-1; 11 bases are shared with TRBD1. The chain's CDR3 is CASSTSGTGGNEQFF. CDR3 sequence (DNA): TGTGCCAGCAGCACCTCCGGGACAGGGGGCAATGAGCAGTTCTTC.